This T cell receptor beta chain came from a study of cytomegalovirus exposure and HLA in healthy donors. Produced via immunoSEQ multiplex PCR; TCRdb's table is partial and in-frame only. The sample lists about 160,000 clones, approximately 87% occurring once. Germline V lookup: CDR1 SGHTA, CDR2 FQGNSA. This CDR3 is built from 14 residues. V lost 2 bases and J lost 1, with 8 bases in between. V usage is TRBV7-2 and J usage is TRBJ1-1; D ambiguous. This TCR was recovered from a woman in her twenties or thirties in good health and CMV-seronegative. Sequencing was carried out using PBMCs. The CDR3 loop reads CASSLSGKNTEAFF. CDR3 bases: TGTGCCAGCAGCTTATCAGGAAAGAACACTGAAGCTTTCTTT.